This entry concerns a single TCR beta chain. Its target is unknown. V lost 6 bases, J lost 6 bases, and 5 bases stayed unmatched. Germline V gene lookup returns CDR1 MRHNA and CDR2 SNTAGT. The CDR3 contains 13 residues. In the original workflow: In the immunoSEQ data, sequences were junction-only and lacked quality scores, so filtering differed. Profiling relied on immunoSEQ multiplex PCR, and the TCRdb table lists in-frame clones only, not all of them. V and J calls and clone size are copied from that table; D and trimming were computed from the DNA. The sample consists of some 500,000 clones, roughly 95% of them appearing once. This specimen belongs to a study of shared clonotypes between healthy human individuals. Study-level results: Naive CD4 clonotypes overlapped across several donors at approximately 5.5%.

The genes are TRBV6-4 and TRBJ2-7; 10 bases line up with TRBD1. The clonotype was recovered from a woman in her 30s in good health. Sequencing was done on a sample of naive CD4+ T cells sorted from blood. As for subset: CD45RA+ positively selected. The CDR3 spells CASSGQGGGEQYF. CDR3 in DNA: TGTGCCAGCAGCGGACAGGGGGGGGGCGAGCAGTACTTC.